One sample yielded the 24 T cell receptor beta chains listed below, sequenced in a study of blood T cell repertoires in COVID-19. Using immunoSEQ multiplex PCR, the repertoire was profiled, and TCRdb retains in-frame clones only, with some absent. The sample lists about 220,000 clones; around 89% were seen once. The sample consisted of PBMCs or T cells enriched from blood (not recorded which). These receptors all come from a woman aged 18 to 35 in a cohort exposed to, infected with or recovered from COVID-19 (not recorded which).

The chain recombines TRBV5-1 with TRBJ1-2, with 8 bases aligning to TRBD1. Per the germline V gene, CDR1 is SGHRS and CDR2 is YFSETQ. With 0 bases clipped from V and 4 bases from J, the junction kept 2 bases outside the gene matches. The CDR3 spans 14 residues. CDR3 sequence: CASSLGTGIYGYTF. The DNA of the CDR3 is TGCGCCAGCAGCTTGGGGACAGGGATCTATGGCTACACCTTC.

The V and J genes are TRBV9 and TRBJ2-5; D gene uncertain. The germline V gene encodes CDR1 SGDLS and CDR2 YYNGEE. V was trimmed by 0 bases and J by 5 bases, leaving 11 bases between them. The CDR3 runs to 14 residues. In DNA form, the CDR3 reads TGTGCCAGCAGCGTAGATCTCCCTCGGGAGACCCAGTACTTC. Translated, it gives CASSVDLPRETQYF.

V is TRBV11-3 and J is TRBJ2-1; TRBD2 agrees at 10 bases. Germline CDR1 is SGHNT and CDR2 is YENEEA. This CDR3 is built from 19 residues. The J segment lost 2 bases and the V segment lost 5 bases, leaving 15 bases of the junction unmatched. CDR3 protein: CASSQQGSVAGGPYNEQFF. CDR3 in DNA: TGTGCCAGCAGCCAGCAGGGGTCCGTAGCGGGAGGTCCCTACAATGAGCAGTTCTTC.

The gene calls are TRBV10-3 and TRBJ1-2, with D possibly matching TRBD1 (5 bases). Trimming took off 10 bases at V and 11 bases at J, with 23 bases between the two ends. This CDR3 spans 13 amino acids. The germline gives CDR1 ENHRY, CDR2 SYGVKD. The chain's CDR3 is CATTREGSGRYTF. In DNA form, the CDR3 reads TGTGCCACAACACGCGAGGGTTCAGGGAGGTACACCTTC.

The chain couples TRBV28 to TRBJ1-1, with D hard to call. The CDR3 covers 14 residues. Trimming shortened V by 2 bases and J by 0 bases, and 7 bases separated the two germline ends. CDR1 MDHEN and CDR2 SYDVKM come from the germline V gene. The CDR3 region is CASSLSVMNTEAFF. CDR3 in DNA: TGTGCCAGCAGTTTAAGCGTAATGAACACTGAAGCTTTCTTT.

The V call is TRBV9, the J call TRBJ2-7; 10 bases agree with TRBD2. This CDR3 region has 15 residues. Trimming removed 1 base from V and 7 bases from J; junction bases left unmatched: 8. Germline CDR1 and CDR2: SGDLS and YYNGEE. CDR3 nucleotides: TGTGCCAGCAGCGTAACGGCTAGCGGGAGCGGAGAGCAGTACTTC. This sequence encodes CASSVTASGSGEQYF.

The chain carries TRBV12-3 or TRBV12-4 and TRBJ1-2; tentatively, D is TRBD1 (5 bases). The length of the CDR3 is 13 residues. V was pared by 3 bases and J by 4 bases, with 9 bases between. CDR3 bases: TGTGCCAGCAGTTTGCCAGACAGCTATGGCTACACCTTC. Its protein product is CASSLPDSYGYTF.

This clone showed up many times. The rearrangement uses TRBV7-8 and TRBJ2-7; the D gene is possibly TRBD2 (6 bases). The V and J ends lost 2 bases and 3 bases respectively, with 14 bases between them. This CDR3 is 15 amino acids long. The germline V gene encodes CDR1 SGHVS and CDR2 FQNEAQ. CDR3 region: CASSLLSIGGYEQYF. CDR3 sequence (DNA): TGTGCCAGCAGCTTATTATCAATCGGGGGCTACGAGCAGTACTTC.

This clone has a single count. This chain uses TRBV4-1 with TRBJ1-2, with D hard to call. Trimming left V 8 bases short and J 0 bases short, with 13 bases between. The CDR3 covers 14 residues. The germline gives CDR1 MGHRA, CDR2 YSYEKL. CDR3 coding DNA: TGCGCCAGCGGATTACCCGGAGCTAACTATGGCTACACCTTC. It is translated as CASGLPGANYGYTF.

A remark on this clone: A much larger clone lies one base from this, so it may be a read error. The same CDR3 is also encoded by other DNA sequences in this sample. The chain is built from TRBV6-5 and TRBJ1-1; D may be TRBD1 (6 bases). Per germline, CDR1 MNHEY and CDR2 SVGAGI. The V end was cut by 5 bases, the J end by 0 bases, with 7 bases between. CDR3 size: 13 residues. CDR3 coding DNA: TGTGCCAGCAGTCGGACAGTGAACACTGAAGCTTTCTTT. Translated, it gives CASSRTVNTEAFF.

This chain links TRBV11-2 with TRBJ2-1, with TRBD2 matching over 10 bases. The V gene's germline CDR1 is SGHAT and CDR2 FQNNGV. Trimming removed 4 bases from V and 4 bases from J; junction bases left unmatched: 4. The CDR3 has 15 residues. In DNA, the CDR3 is TGTGCCAGCAGCTCCGGACTAGCGGAATACAATGAGCAGTTCTTC. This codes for CASSSGLAEYNEQFF.

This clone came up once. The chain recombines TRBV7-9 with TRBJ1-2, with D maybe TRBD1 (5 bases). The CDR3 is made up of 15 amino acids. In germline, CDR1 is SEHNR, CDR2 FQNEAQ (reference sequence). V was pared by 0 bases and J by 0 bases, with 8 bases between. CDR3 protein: CASSLAETANYGYTF. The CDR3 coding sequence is TGTGCCAGCAGCTTAGCGGAGACAGCTAACTATGGCTACACCTTC.

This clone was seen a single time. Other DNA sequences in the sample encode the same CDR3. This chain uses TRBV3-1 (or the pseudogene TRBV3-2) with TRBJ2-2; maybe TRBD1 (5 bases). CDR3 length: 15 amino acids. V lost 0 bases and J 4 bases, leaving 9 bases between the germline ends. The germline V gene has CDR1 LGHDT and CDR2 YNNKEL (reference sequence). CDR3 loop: CASSQEGAGTGELFF. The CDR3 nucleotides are TGTGCCAGCAGCCAAGAAGGGGCTGGCACCGGGGAGCTGTTTTTT.

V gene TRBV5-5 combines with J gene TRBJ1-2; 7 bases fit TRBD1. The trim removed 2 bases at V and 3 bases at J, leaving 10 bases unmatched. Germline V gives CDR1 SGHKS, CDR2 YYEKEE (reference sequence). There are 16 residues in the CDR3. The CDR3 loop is CASSFGPDRADYGYTF. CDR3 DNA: TGTGCCAGCAGCTTTGGCCCTGACAGGGCGGACTATGGCTACACCTTC.

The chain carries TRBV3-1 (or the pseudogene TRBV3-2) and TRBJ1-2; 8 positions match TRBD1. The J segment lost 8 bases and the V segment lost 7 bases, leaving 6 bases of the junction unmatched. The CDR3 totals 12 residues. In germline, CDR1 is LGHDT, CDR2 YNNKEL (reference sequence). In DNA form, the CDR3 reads TGTGCCAGCAAGCAGGGGGCGGAGGGCTACACCTTC. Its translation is CASKQGAEGYTF.

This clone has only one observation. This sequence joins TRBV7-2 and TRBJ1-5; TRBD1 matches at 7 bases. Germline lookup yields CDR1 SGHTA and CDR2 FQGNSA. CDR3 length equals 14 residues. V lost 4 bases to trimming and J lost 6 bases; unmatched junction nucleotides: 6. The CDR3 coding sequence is TGTGCCAGCAGCTCGACAGGGCGCGGTCAGCCCCAGCATTTT. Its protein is CASSSTGRGQPQHF.

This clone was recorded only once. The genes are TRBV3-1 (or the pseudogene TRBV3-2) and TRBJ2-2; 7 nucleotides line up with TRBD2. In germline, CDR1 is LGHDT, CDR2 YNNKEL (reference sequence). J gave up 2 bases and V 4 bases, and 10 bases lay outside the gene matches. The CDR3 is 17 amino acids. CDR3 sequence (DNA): TGTGCCAGCAGCCCCCGAGTACAGCGGGGTAACACCGGGGAGCTGTTTTTT. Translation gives CASSPRVQRGNTGELFF.

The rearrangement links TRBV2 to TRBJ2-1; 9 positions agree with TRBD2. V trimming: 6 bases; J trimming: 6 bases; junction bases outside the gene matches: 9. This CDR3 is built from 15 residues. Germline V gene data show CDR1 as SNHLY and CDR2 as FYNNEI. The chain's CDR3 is CASRGGLARSNEQFF. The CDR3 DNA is TGTGCCAGCAGGGGGGGACTAGCACGAAGCAATGAGCAGTTCTTC.

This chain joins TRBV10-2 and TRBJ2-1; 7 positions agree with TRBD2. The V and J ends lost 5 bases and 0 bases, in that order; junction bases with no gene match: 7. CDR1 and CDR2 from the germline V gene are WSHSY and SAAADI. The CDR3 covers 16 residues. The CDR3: CASSRASGSSYNEQFF. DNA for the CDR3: TGCGCCAGCAGTCGGGCTAGCGGTAGCTCCTACAATGAGCAGTTCTTC.

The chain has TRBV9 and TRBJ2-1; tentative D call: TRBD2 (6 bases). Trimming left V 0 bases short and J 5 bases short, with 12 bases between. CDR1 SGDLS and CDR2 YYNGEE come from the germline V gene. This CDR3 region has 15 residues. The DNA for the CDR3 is TGTGCCAGCAGCGTAGCTAGCGAGATAAACAATGAGCAGTTCTTC. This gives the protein CASSVASEINNEQFF. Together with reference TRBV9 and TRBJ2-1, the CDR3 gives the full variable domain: DSGVTQTPKHLITATGQRVTLRCSPRSGDLSVYWYQQSLDQGLQFLIQYYNGEERAKGNILERFSAQQFPDLHSELNLSSLELGDSALYFCASSVASEINNEQFFGPGTRLTVL.

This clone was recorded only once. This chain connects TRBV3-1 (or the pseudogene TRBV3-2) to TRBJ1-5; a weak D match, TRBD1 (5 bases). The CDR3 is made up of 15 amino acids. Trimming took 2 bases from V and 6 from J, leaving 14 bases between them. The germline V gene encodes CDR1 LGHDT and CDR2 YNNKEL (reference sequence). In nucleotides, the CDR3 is TGTGCCAGCAGCCAATTTATAGGGGATAGTCAGCCCCAGCATTTT. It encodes CASSQFIGDSQPQHF.

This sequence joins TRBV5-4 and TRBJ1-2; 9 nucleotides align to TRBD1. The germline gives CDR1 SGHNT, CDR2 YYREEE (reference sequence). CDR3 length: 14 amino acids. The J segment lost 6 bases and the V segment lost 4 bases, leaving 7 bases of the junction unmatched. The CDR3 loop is CASSPGQGKDGYTF. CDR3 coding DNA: TGTGCCAGCAGCCCCGGACAGGGGAAGGATGGCTACACCTTC.

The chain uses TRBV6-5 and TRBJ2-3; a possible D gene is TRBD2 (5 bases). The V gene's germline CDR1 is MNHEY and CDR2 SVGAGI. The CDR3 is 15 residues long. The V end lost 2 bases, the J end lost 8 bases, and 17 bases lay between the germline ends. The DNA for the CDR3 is TGTGCCAGCAGTTACCTCCCGGAGGTACCTGGTACGCAGTATTTT. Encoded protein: CASSYLPEVPGTQYF.

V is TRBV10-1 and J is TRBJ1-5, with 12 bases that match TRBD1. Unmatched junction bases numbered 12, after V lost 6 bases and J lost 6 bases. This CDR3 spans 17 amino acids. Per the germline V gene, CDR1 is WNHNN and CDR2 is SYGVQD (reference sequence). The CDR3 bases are TGCGCCAGCAGGAGGAGGGACAGGGGGCGCCGAGGTCAGCCCCAGCATTTT. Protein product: CASRRRDRGRRGQPQHF.